This T cell receptor (beta chain) originates from a study of monozygotic twins with inflammatory bowel disease. Each sample's cDNA came from eight separate reactions. TCRalpha and TCRbeta cDNA went through nested PCRs of approximately 17 and 9 cycles, two in total. From the 5' RACE reads, TCRdb lists one entry per CDR3 protein and no DNA. Its clone listing holds about 450,000 distinct CDR3 sequences. CDR1 and CDR2 from the germline V gene are SNHLY and FYNNEI. This CDR3 region has 17 residues. V gene TRBV2 combines with J gene TRBJ2-5. This sequence was found in a human donor with ulcerative colitis or Crohn's disease, or a healthy co-twin of an affected twin (not recorded which). Sequenced sample: blood. This chain's CDR3 is CASSDSWQAGWQETQYF.